This is a list of T cell receptor beta chains from one sample in a study of T cells in localized non-small cell lung cancer. Measured with immunoSEQ multiplex PCR; TCRdb has only the in-frame clones, and not every one. The table records 50,000 to 55,000 clones, 75% to 90% of them present only once. The sample was peripheral blood mononuclear cells, taken before any cancer treatment. All receptors derive from a man between 40 and 69 years old with stage III lung adenocarcinoma. CDR3s include the opening cysteine and the closing phenylalanine or tryptophan. The D gene is left open where the match is weak. Clone size is given for some rows only: seen once, a few or many times, or a class if the clone is expanded.

size	D	length	V	J	DNA	CDR3
NA	NA	13	TRBV29-1	TRBJ2-5	TGCAGCGTCCTACAGGGAGGGGACGAGACCCAGTACTTC	CSVLQGGDETQYF
NA	TRBD1	13	TRBV6-1	TRBJ2-5	TGTGCCACCAGCAGGGGGCAGGAAGAGACCCAGTACTTC	CATSRGQEETQYF
NA	NA	14	TRBV10-3	TRBJ1-6	TGTGCCATCAGTGAGTCTCATAGGAATTCACCCCTCCACTTT	CAISESHRNSPLHF
few	NA	15	TRBV15	TRBJ2-1	TGTGCCACCAGCAGAGATCGGGGGACCCCCAATGAGCAGTTCTTC	CATSRDRGTPNEQFF
NA	NA	15	TRBV6-1	TRBJ2-7	TGTGCCGCCACGCGGGACGGCCAGGCCGGATACGAGCAGTACTTC	CAATRDGQAGYEQYF
NA	NA	16	TRBV7-2	TRBJ1-4	TGTGCCAGCAGCTTATCTTCTTTACAGTATAATGAAAAACTGTTTTTT	CASSLSSLQYNEKLFF
NA	TRBD2	16	TRBV9	TRBJ2-7	TGTGCCAGCAGCGCCGGACTAGCGGGGGGGCAAAGGGAGCAGTACTTC	CASSAGLAGGQREQYF
NA	TRBD1	14	TRBV2	TRBJ1-1	TGTGCCAGCAGTGAAGGCCGGGACAGGCATTGGGCTTTCTTT	CASSEGRDRHWAFF
few	NA	14	TRBV30	TRBJ1-1	TGTGCCTGGGAGGGGTGGGGCACGAACACTGAAGCTTTCTTT	CAWEGWGTNTEAFF
NA	NA	14	TRBV4-1	TRBJ2-7	TGCGCCAGCAGCCAAGTAGACTTCTCCTACGAGCAGTACTTC	CASSQVDFSYEQYF
NA	NA	17	TRBV7-3	TRBJ2-1	TGTGCCAGCAGCCCGATGAGGGGGGCGAGCTCCTACAATGAGCAGTTCTTC	CASSPMRGASSYNEQFF
NA	NA	14	TRBV7-9	TRBJ1-1	TGTGCCAGCAGCGTTTTTGGGAGACCGGAGGAAGCTTTCTTT	CASSVFGRPEEAFF
NA	TRBD2	17	TRBV27	TRBJ2-7	TGTGCCAGCAGGCCCCAACTAGCGGGGGGGCGCGCGTACGAGCAGTACTTC	CASRPQLAGGRAYEQYF
NA	NA	13	TRBV28	TRBJ2-7	TGTGCCAGCAGGATCGCCCACCTGTACGAGCAGTACTTC	CASRIAHLYEQYF
NA	NA	12	TRBV6-1	TRBJ2-5	TGTGCCAGCAGTGAAAGGGTAGAGACCCAGTACTTC	CASSERVETQYF
NA	NA	15	TRBV2	TRBJ1-3	TGTGCCAGCAGTGAAGGGACGATCTCTGGAAACACCATATATTTT	CASSEGTISGNTIYF
NA	NA	13	TRBV28	TRBJ1-2	TGTGCCAGCAGTTTGAGGGAAGTCTATGGCTACACCTTC	CASSLREVYGYTF
NA	NA	14	TRBV10-3	TRBJ1-2	TGTGCCATCCGCGGGGACATCAACCACTATGGCTACACCTTC	CAIRGDINHYGYTF